This T cell receptor beta chain was identified during a study of blood T cell repertoires in COVID-19. CDR3 length: 13 residues. Germline CDR1 reads GTSNPN; CDR2 reads SVGIG (reference sequence). Deletions cut 4 bases from V and 0 bases from J, with 9 bases between. The protocol was immunoSEQ multiplex PCR, while the TCRdb copy is restricted to in-frame clones and leaves out a portion. The profile covers just over 300,000 clones, with under 90% appearing a single time and less than 2% taken by the ten largest. The origin of this receptor is a woman aged 25 to 45 with COVID-19, enrolled during active disease. V usage is TRBV30 and J usage is TRBJ1-1; D gene ambiguous. Sequenced sample: peripheral blood. CDR3 residues: CAWTRAVNTEAFF. The CDR3 DNA follows: TGTGCCTGGACGAGGGCCGTGAACACTGAAGCTTTCTTT.